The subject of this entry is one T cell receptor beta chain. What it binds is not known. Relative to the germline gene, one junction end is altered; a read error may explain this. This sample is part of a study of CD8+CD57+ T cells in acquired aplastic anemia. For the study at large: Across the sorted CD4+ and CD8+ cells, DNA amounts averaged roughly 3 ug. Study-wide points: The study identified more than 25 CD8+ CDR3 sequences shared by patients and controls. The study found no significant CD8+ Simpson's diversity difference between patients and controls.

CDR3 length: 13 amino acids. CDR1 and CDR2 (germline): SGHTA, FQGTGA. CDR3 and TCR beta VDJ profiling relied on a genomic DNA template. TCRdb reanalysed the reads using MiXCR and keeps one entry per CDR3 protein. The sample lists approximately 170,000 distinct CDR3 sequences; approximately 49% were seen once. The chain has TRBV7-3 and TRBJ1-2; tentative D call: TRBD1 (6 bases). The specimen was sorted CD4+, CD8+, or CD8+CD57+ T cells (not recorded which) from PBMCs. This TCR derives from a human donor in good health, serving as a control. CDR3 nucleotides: TGCGCCAGCAGCCACCGAACCGGACAGGGCTACACCTTC. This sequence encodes CASSHRTGQGYTF.